Listed below are T cell receptor beta chains from one sample, sequenced in a study of glioma-infiltrating T cells after dendritic cell vaccination. Method: immunoSEQ multiplex PCR; TCRdb's copy keeps in-frame clones and lacks some. The data show about 49,000 clones, with 85% seen just once and approximately 10% held by the top ten. Sequencing was performed on blood, taken before dendritic cell vaccination. Receptor source: a human donor with glioblastoma. Both conserved end residues are part of each CDR3. The order of the fields is clone size, V gene, J gene, D gene, CDR3 protein, CDR3 DNA. D genes are given only for firm matches. Clone size is given for some rows only: seen once, a few or many times, or a class if the clone is expanded.

NA	TRBV10-2	TRBJ2-1	TRBD1	CASSSTGVYNEQFF	TGCGCCAGCAGTTCGACAGGGGTCTACAATGAGCAGTTCTTC
NA	TRBV6-5	TRBJ2-7	NA	CASSPTSYEQYF	TGTGCCAGCAGTCCTACCTCCTACGAGCAGTACTTC
NA	TRBV27	TRBJ1-2	NA	CASSLAPSRGYTF	TGTGCCAGCAGCCTAGCCCCATCGAGAGGCTACACCTTC
NA	TRBV19	TRBJ1-2	NA	CASTRGRAGGYTF	TGTGCCAGTACCCGGGGGAGGGCCGGTGGCTACACCTTC
few	TRBV19	TRBJ2-1	NA	CASTGPYNEQFF	TGTGCCAGTACAGGGCCCTACAATGAGCAGTTCTTC
NA	TRBV5-1	TRBJ2-7	TRBD1	CASRRDRVYEQYF	TGCGCCAGCAGACGGGACAGGGTCTACGAGCAGTACTTC
NA	TRBV5-1	TRBJ1-6	TRBD1	CASSLGQGDSPLHF	TGCGCCAGCAGCTTGGGACAGGGCGATTCACCCCTCCACTTT
NA	TRBV11-3	TRBJ2-5	NA	CASSLVGGETQYF	TGTGCCAGCAGCTTAGTTGGGGGCGAGACCCAGTACTTC
few	TRBV6-5	TRBJ1-2	NA	CASGGTYGYTF	TGTGCCAGCGGAGGGACCTATGGCTACACCTTC
few	TRBV6-1	TRBJ2-2	NA	CASTKQATGELFF	TGTGCCAGCACCAAACAGGCTACCGGGGAGCTGTTTTTT
NA	TRBV11-2	TRBJ1-4	TRBD1	CASSFRGRGEKLFF	TGTGCCAGCAGCTTCAGGGGGCGAGGTGAAAAACTGTTTTTT
NA	TRBV27	TRBJ1-2	NA	CASSLSWTLGGGYTF	TGTGCCAGCAGTTTATCGTGGACCCTCGGGGGTGGCTACACCTTC
NA	TRBV9	TRBJ2-1	TRBD2	CASSLRTSGRAADEQFF	TGTGCCAGCAGCCTAAGGACTAGCGGGAGGGCCGCGGATGAGCAGTTCTTC
NA	TRBV5-1	TRBJ2-5	TRBD2	CASSEGLAGGKTQYF	TGCGCCAGCAGCGAGGGACTAGCGGGGGGGAAGACCCAGTACTTC
NA	TRBV6-5	TRBJ1-2	NA	CASSYSNGVEGYTF	TGTGCCAGCAGTTACTCGAACGGGGTAGAGGGCTACACCTTC
NA	TRBV11-2	TRBJ2-2	TRBD2	CASSLGASGRAPGELFF	TGTGCCAGCAGCTTAGGGGCTAGCGGGAGGGCCCCCGGGGAGCTGTTTTTT
NA	TRBV19	TRBJ2-2	NA	CASSISPGTGELFF	TGTGCCAGTAGTATAAGTCCAGGTACCGGGGAGCTGTTTTTT
NA	TRBV30	TRBJ1-2	TRBD1	CAWSADRGTMDTF	TGTGCCTGGAGCGCCGACAGGGGAACCATGGACACCTTC
NA	TRBV11-2	TRBJ1-2	NA	CASSLRGANYGYTF	TGTGCCAGCAGCCTTCGGGGGGCTAACTATGGCTACACCTTC
NA	TRBV6-1	TRBJ2-1	NA	CASSRTLGVGNEQFF	TGTGCCAGCAGTCGGACACTCGGTGTAGGTAATGAGCAGTTCTTC
once	TRBV7-2	TRBJ1-1	NA	CASSLIGQGLEAFF	TGTGCCAGCAGCTTAATAGGCCAGGGGCTTGAAGCTTTCTTT
NA	TRBV7-6	TRBJ1-5	NA	CASSLGGDRRVQPQHF	TGTGCCAGCAGCTTAGGGGGCGACCGAAGGGTTCAGCCCCAGCATTTT
NA	TRBV9	TRBJ1-3	NA	CASSVEPAGNTIYF	TGTGCCAGCAGCGTAGAACCGGCTGGAAACACCATATATTTT
few	TRBV4-2	TRBJ2-5	TRBD2	CASSPAGGERETQYF	TGTGCCAGCAGCCCCGCGGGGGGGGAGCGGGAGACCCAGTACTTC
NA	TRBV29-1	TRBJ1-1	NA	CSVERQMNTEAFF	TGCAGCGTTGAAAGACAGATGAACACTGAAGCTTTCTTT
NA	TRBV5-4	TRBJ1-6	TRBD1	CASRAGGQNSPLHF	TGTGCCAGCAGAGCAGGGGGGCAAAATTCCCCCCTCCACTTT
NA	TRBV6-5	TRBJ1-3	NA	CASGQRSGNTIYF	TGTGCCAGCGGTCAGCGCTCTGGAAACACCATATATTTT
NA	TRBV30	TRBJ1-2	NA	CAWSVHGGVGYTF	TGTGCCTGGAGTGTACACGGGGGAGTCGGCTACACCTTC
few	TRBV19	TRBJ1-6	TRBD1	CASRTGEDNSPLHF	TGTGCCAGTCGGACAGGGGAGGATAATTCACCCCTCCACTTT
NA	TRBV30	TRBJ2-5	NA	CAWNEALAGTQYF	TGTGCCTGGAACGAGGCCCTCGCGGGGACCCAGTACTTC